This TCR beta chain was identified during a study of T-cell memory formation after mild COVID-19. Findings and caveats of the study: Confirmation of SARS-CoV-2 specificity was lacking for second-wave clones peaking day 37.

V gave up 2 bases and J gave up 3 bases; unmatched junction bases: 8. Germline loops: CDR1 SGHRS, CDR2 YFSETQ. The CDR3 spans 16 residues. TCRdb passed the 5' RACE reads through MiXCR, listing each CDR3 protein once. The sample has about 410,000 distinct CDR3 sequences, around a quarter seen once. This clonotype was seen repeatedly, ten times or more. Its antigen is unidentified. The chain uses TRBV5-1 and TRBJ2-1, with 7 nucleotides matching TRBD2. The sample consisted of PBMCs or a T cell subset sorted from them (not recorded which). The clonotype was recovered from an adult woman who had mild COVID-19 (a few samples of this study predate the infection). Cell type and time point are not known. CDR3 region: CASSLRTSGGYNEQFF. The CDR3 DNA reads TGCGCCAGCAGCTTAAGGACTAGTGGAGGCTACAATGAGCAGTTCTTC.